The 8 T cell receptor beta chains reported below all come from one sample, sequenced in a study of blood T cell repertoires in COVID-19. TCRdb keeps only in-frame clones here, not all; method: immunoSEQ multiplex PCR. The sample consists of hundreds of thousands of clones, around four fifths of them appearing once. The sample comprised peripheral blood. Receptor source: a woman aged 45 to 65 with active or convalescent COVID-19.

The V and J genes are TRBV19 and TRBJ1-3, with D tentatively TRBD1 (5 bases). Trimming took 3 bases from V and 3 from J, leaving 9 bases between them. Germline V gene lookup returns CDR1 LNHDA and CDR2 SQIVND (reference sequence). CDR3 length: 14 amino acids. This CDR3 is CASSMRQIGNTIYF. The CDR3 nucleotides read TGTGCCAGTAGTATGCGACAGATTGGAAACACCATATATTTT.

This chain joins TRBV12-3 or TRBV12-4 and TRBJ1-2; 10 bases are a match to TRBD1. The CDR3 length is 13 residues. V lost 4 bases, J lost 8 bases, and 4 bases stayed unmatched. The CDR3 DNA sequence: TGTGCCAGCAGTTCCGGGACAGGGGAAGGCTACACCTTC. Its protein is CASSSGTGEGYTF.

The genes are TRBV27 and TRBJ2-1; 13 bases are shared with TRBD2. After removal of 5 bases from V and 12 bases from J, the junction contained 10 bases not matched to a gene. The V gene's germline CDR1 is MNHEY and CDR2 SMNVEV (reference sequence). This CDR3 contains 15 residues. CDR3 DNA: TGTGCCAGCAGTCCTGCGGGACTAGCGGGGTGGGGGCAGTTCTTC. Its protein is CASSPAGLAGWGQFF.

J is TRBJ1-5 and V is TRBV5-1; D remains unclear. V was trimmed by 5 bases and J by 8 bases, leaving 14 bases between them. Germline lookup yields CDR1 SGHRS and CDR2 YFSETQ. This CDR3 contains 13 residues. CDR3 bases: TGCGCCAGCAGGTCGGAGGTCTGGGAGCCCCAGCATTTT. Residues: CASRSEVWEPQHF.

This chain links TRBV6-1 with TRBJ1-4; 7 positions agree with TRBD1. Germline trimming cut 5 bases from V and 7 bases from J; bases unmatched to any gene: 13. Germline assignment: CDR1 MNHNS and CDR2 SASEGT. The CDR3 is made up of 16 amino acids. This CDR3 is CASSQGETGFGEKLFF. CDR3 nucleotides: TGTGCCAGCAGTCAAGGGGAGACAGGGTTTGGTGAAAAACTGTTTTTT.

In DNA form, the CDR3 reads TGCGCCAGCAGCTCGCAGGGGGCGGTAGGCGGGGAGCTGTTTTTT. It yields the protein CASSSQGAVGGELFF. The chain has TRBV5-1 and TRBJ2-2; 8 bases fit TRBD1. Germline lookup yields CDR1 SGHRS and CDR2 YFSETQ. The ends lost 3 bases at V and 7 bases at J; junction bases unmatched: 8. CDR3 length: 15 residues.

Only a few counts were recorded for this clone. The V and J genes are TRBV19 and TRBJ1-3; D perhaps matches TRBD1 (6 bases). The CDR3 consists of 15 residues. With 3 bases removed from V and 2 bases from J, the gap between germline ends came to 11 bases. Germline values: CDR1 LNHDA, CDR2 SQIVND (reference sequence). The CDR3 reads CASSIPGTPGNTIYF. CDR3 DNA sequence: TGTGCCAGTAGTATCCCAGGGACACCTGGAAACACCATATATTTT.

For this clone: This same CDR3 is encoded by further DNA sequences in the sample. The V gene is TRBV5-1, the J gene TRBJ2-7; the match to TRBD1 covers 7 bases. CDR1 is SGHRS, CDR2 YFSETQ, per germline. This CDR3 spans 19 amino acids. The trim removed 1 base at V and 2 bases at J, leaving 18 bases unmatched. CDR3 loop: CASSLWGPEPKQGTYEQYF. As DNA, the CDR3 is TGCGCCAGCAGCTTGTGGGGGCCCGAACCAAAACAGGGGACCTACGAGCAGTACTTC.